This T cell receptor (beta chain) was found in a study of control samples from healthy donors and cancer patients (TCRdb year 2020). The CDR3 goes from the cysteine to the phenylalanine over 17 residues. Just the 51-base CDR3 DNA is kept, in frame starting at base 1. The V and J ends are trimmed by 6 bases and 2 bases, leaving 21 bases between them. Per the germline V gene (reference sequence), LNHDA is the CDR1 and SQIVND is the CDR2. Library preparation employed the immunoSEQ multiplex PCR assay. TCRdb re-hosts the immuneACCESS table, in-frame sequences only. Its copies lack some clones; in the studies checked, an unresolved V gene accounts for under half of them, and the cause for the rest is not known. This sample gives around 86,000 clones in total; approximately 90% of them show up just once. The biggest ten clones account for under 2.5% of the sample. As regards this clone: The clone's antigen remains unknown. Base qualities are not recorded, but no much larger clone differs from it by a single base.

Rearrangement joined TRBV19 to TRBJ2-3, with an unclear D gene assignment. Sequenced input: PBMCs. The TCR was taken from a woman aged 55-69 years with head and neck cancer. In nucleotide form, the sequence is TGTGCCAGTAGCCAGAACGTCGTAGAGCCCATCACAGATACGCAGTATTTT. Translated, it gives CASSQNVVEPITDTQYF.